The clone carrying this T cell receptor beta chain was observed many times. What it binds is unknown. TCRdb re-called the reads with MiXCR, one entry per CDR3 protein. The data show 560,000 or so distinct CDR3 sequences, approximately 15% seen once. The sample originates from a study of T cell repertoires in cytomegalovirus infection. Overall study context: Public TCR beta signatures provided an indication of both CMV infection and a matching HLA type. The study's findings and limits: Totalled public TCR beta family frequency picked out people who carried CMV plus the relevant HLA. Clonotype analysis showed dominance of the ex vivo response by HLA-C-restricted CMV-specific TCR beta clonotypes.

There are 16 residues in the CDR3. Trimming cost V 2 bases and J 5 bases; bases outside gene matches: 5. The clonotype was recovered from a human donor in good health (CMV status not recorded). Some clones in this sample may be carry-over from other donors' samples. The sample was CD8+ T cells from PBMCs. The chain recombines TRBV12-3 or TRBV12-4 with TRBJ2-1; 11 bases agree with TRBD2. DNA for the CDR3: TGTGCCAGCAGTTTACTCCGACTAGCGGGAAACAATGAGCAGTTCTTC. Amino acid sequence: CASSLLRLAGNNEQFF.